The 27 T cell receptor beta chains listed next were all sequenced from one sample in a study of technical replicates of blood from a handful of donors. The table came from immunoSEQ multiplex PCR; TCRdb's copy has only in-frame clones and leaves some out. The table has roughly 80,000 clones, about 92% seen once; the top ten hold 0.35% to 0.45%. Input material: T cells isolated from PBMCs. The source is a human donor in good health.

V usage is TRBV27 and J usage is TRBJ1-5, with D unclear. This CDR3 spans 15 amino acids. V lost 2 bases and J lost 4, with 12 bases in between. Germline V gene data show CDR1 as MNHEY and CDR2 as SMNVEV (reference sequence). The CDR3 loop is CASSLQQSPNQPQHF. The CDR3 region has the DNA TGTGCCAGCAGTTTACAACAGTCCCCTAATCAGCCCCAGCATTTT.

The V call is TRBV5-1, the J call TRBJ2-3, with no clear D. CDR3 size: 14 residues. The V gene's germline CDR1 is SGHRS and CDR2 YFSETQ. V lost 4 bases and J lost 0, with 9 bases in between. CDR3 sequence: CASSVFYSTDTQYF. The DNA for the CDR3 is TGCGCCAGCAGCGTATTCTATAGCACAGATACGCAGTATTTT.

The chain combines TRBV5-4 with TRBJ2-7; 8 nucleotides match TRBD1. Germline V lookup: CDR1 SGHNT, CDR2 YYREEE (reference sequence). The trim removed 4 bases at V and 5 bases at J, leaving 8 bases unmatched. The CDR3 has 14 amino acids. The CDR3 DNA follows: TGTGCCAGCAGCCCGGGGGACAGGCCCCACGAGCAGTACTTC. It yields the protein CASSPGDRPHEQYF.

The genes are TRBV6-5 and TRBJ2-2; unclear D gene. CDR3 size: 13 residues. Looked up from germline, CDR1 is MNHEY and CDR2 is SVGAGI. V dropped 10 bases and J dropped 5 bases, with 14 bases sitting between them. The CDR3 nucleotides are TGTGCCACCACCGCCAGTTCTACCGGGGAGCTGTTTTTT. It yields the protein CATTASSTGELFF.

This chain joins TRBV2 and TRBJ2-1; 9 bases are shared with TRBD1. With 11 bases clipped from V and 4 bases from J, the junction kept 12 bases outside the gene matches. The V gene's germline CDR1 is SNHLY and CDR2 FYNNEI. The CDR3 contains 15 residues. CDR3 sequence: CAASAGTGRYNEQFF. CDR3 nucleotide sequence: TGTGCCGCGAGTGCCGGGACAGGGCGTTACAATGAGCAGTTCTTC.

This clone showed up just once. V usage is TRBV5-4 and J usage is TRBJ1-2; 9 nucleotides match TRBD1. The CDR3 is made up of 14 amino acids. With V trimmed by 7 bases and J by 5 bases, 9 bases remained unmatched. Germline V gene data show CDR1 as SGHNT and CDR2 as YYREEE (reference sequence). The CDR3 region has the DNA TGTGCCAGCCGAGGGGACAGGGAAGGGTATGGCTACACCTTC. Amino acid sequence: CASRGDREGYGYTF.

This clone has a handful of counts. The V gene is TRBV2, the J gene TRBJ1-1, with TRBD1 as a possible D gene (5 bases). V was trimmed by 6 bases and J by 4 bases, leaving 12 bases between them. The CDR3 runs to 13 residues. CDR1 and CDR2 from the germline V gene are SNHLY and FYNNEI. CDR3 sequence reads: CASRLQETTEAFF. The CDR3 DNA follows: TGTGCCAGCAGATTACAGGAGACCACTGAAGCTTTCTTT.

The V and J genes are TRBV25-1 and TRBJ1-1; D may be TRBD1 (6 bases). The V gene lost 7 bases and the J gene lost 6 bases, with 12 bases spanning the gap. Germline lookup yields CDR1 MGHDK and CDR2 SYGVNS. This CDR3 spans 12 amino acids. The CDR3 DNA sequence: TGTGCCAGCACCCAGGGGTTGGCTGAAGCTTTCTTT. Its protein is CASTQGLAEAFF.

The J gene is TRBJ1-5, the V gene TRBV7-8; 9 nucleotides align to TRBD1. The V gene's germline CDR1 is SGHVS and CDR2 FQNEAQ. This CDR3 contains 15 residues. Trimming at V came to 5 bases and at J to 6 bases, leaving 8 bases not matched to a gene. The CDR3 nucleotides read TGTGCCAGCAGCCCTAACACAGGGGGCGGTCAGCCCCAGCATTTT. This encodes CASSPNTGGGQPQHF. Full variable domain (remainder filled in from reference TRBV7-8 and TRBJ1-5): GAGVSQSPRYKVAKRGQDVALRCDPISGHVSLFWYQQALGQGPEFLTYFQNEAQLDKSGLPSDRFFAERPEGSVSTLKIQRTQQEDSAVYLCASSPNTGGGQPQHFGDGTRLSIL.

V usage is TRBV10-2 and J usage is TRBJ1-3; D uncertain. The V end lost 6 bases, the J end lost 0 bases, and 6 bases lay between the germline ends. This CDR3 has 13 residues. The germline CDR1 and CDR2 sequences are WSHSY and SAAADI. This CDR3 is CASRLSSGNTIYF. The CDR3 coding sequence is TGCGCCAGCAGACTAAGCTCTGGAAACACCATATATTTT.

The chain carries TRBV5-1 and TRBJ2-7; D not resolved. Germline V gene sequence: CDR1 SGHRS, CDR2 YFSETQ. V lost 0 bases and J 0 bases, leaving 10 bases between the germline ends. CDR3 size: 15 residues. CDR3: CASSLDAPLSYEQYF. The CDR3 region has the DNA TGCGCCAGCAGCTTGGACGCACCACTCTCCTACGAGCAGTACTTC. Looking up the rest from reference TRBV5-1 and TRBJ2-7 gives the full variable domain: KAGVTQTPRYLIKTRGQQVTLSCSPISGHRSVSWYQQTPGQGLQFLFEYFSETQRNKGNFPGRFSGRQFSNSRSEMNVSTLELGDSALYLCASSLDAPLSYEQYFGPGTRLTVT.

The V gene is TRBV11-2, the J gene TRBJ2-1, with TRBD1 identical over 10 bases. Germline CDR1 is SGHAT and CDR2 is FQNNGV. The CDR3 extends over 14 amino acids. V lost 6 bases to trimming and J lost 6 bases; unmatched junction nucleotides: 5. In DNA form, the CDR3 reads TGTGCCAGCAGTCCGCGGACAGGGGGCAATGAGCAGTTCTTC. Translated: CASSPRTGGNEQFF.

The rearrangement joins TRBV9 to TRBJ1-2, with D maybe TRBD1 (6 bases). Per the germline V gene, CDR1 is SGDLS and CDR2 is YYNGEE. Trimming stripped 3 bases from V and 1 base from J, with 19 bases between. The CDR3 is 17 residues long. In DNA, the CDR3 is TGTGCCAGCAGCGCGCCCCTCGTGGGGGCGTTTAACTATGGCTACACCTTC. Protein product: CASSAPLVGAFNYGYTF. Filled out from reference TRBV9 and TRBJ1-2, the complete variable domain reads DSGVTQTPKHLITATGQRVTLRCSPRSGDLSVYWYQQSLDQGLQFLIQYYNGEERAKGNILERFSAQQFPDLHSELNLSSLELGDSALYFCASSAPLVGAFNYGYTFGSGTRLTVV.

This chain uses TRBV19 with TRBJ2-5, with D possibly TRBD2 on 6 matching bases. This CDR3 contains 14 residues. The ends were cut back, 8 bases at V and 4 bases at J, with 17 bases in the middle. Looked up from germline, CDR1 is LNHDA and CDR2 is SQIVND (reference sequence). The CDR3 loop reads CASPTEGNTETQYF. In nucleotides, the CDR3 is TGTGCCAGTCCAACGGAGGGGAACACAGAGACCCAGTACTTC.

The rearrangement links TRBV11-3 to TRBJ1-3; D call uncertain. The ends were cut back, 4 bases at V and 0 bases at J, with 13 bases in the middle. Germline V gives CDR1 SGHNT, CDR2 YENEEA. The CDR3 has 16 amino acids. This chain's CDR3 is CASSSNRHSSGNTIYF. The CDR3 coding sequence is TGTGCCAGCAGCTCCAACCGACACTCCTCTGGAAACACCATATATTTT.

The chain couples TRBV21-1 to TRBJ2-6; TRBD2, the table's D call, was not compared with the DNA. TRBV21-1 is given as a pseudogene. The CDR3 length is 18 residues. CDR3 residues: CASSSFCPSRSGANVLTF. The CDR3 nucleotides read TGTGCCAGCAGTAGCTTTTGCCCATCAAGATCTGGGGCCAACGTCCTGACTTTC.

This chain links TRBV6-5 with TRBJ2-5, with D perhaps matching TRBD1 (6 bases). Trimming left V 0 bases short and J 3 bases short, with 14 bases between. The CDR3 sequence is 16 residues long. Germline lookup yields CDR1 MNHEY and CDR2 SVGAGI. CDR3 sequence reads: CASSYSIASGEETQYF. The CDR3 DNA reads as TGTGCCAGCAGTTACTCGATCGCGTCAGGGGAAGAGACCCAGTACTTC.

CDR3 region: CASSLPVAGELFF. The CDR3 nucleotides are TGTGCCAGCAGCTTACCAGTTGCCGGGGAGCTGTTTTTT. The rearrangement joins TRBV5-5 to TRBJ2-2; D gene unclear. CDR3 length: 13 amino acids. Germline V gives CDR1 SGHKS, CDR2 YYEKEE (reference sequence). The ends were cut back, 2 bases at V and 6 bases at J, with 8 bases in the middle.

The chain recombines TRBV4-2 with TRBJ2-3; 12 nucleotides match TRBD2. Germline V gene lookup returns CDR1 LGHNA and CDR2 YNFKEQ. V shed 0 bases and J 4 bases; nucleotides not matched to a gene: 11. This CDR3 region has 19 residues. The chain's CDR3 is CASSQDAVRTSGTPDTQYF. The CDR3 DNA reads as TGTGCCAGCAGCCAAGATGCTGTCAGGACTAGCGGGACCCCAGATACGCAGTATTTT.

The chain combines TRBV11-2 with TRBJ1-1; TRBD1 matches at 7 bases. Germline lookup yields CDR1 SGHAT and CDR2 FQNNGV. Trimming removed 4 bases from V and 3 bases from J; junction bases left unmatched: 14. The CDR3 consists of 17 residues. The CDR3 coding sequence is TGTGCCAGCAGCTCCGGAGACAGGGTGTTCGGGGACACTGAAGCTTTCTTT. This gives the protein CASSSGDRVFGDTEAFF. The full variable domain, rest sourced from reference TRBV11-2 and TRBJ1-1, is EAGVAQSPRYKIIEKRQSVAFWCNPISGHATLYWYQQILGQGPKLLIQFQNNGVVDDSQLPKDRFSAERLKGVDSTLKIQPAKLEDSAVYLCASSSGDRVFGDTEAFFGQGTRLTVV.

The chain couples TRBV18 to TRBJ1-5, with 11 bases that match TRBD1. The length of the CDR3 is 17 residues. Germline CDR1 KGHSH, CDR2 LQKENI. The V and J ends lost 2 bases and 0 bases, in that order; junction bases with no gene match: 3. In DNA form, the CDR3 reads TGTGCCAGCTCACCAGGGACAGGGGGATATAGCAATCAGCCCCAGCATTTT. Translating it yields CASSPGTGGYSNQPQHF.

The chain carries TRBV4-3 and TRBJ2-3, with TRBD2 matching 16 bases. CDR1 and CDR2 (germline): LGHNA, YSLEER. J gave up 7 bases and V 4 bases, and 8 bases lay outside the gene matches. CDR3 length: 17 amino acids. CDR3 coding DNA: TGCGCCAGCAGCCTGCTTCTGGGACTAGCGGGAGGGAATACGCAGTATTTT. This gives the protein CASSLLLGLAGGNTQYF.

The chain links TRBV5-4 to TRBJ2-5, with TRBD2 identical over 9 bases. The V gene's germline CDR1 is SGHNT and CDR2 YYREEE (reference sequence). This CDR3 is 15 amino acids long. With 0 bases clipped from V and 5 bases from J, the junction kept 5 bases outside the gene matches. The CDR3 sequence: CASSLGGREGETQYF. Here the CDR3 DNA reads TGTGCCAGCAGCTTGGGAGGGCGGGAGGGGGAGACCCAGTACTTC.

The V and J genes are TRBV11-3 and TRBJ2-5, with 10 bases that match TRBD2. V dropped 2 bases and J dropped 10; count of bases not matched to a gene: 10. This CDR3 contains 15 residues. The germline gives CDR1 SGHNT, CDR2 YENEEA. The CDR3 nucleotides are TGTGCCAGCAGCTTAAAAGCGGGAGGGCTTTGGGACCAGTACTTC. It yields the protein CASSLKAGGLWDQYF.

This clone was seen more than once but under ten times. This CDR3 is also generated by other DNA sequences in the sample. The rearrangement uses TRBV29-1 and TRBJ2-3; 8 positions match TRBD1. Germline assignment: CDR1 SQVTM and CDR2 ANQGSEA. This CDR3 spans 14 amino acids. The V and J ends lost 1 base and 3 bases, in that order; junction bases with no gene match: 3. CDR3 sequence (DNA): TGCAGCGTTGAAGGACAGGGGTATACAGATACGCAGTATTTT. This gives the protein CSVEGQGYTDTQYF.

The V and J genes are TRBV5-8 and TRBJ1-4; D might be TRBD1 (6 bases). Germline V gene sequence: CDR1 SGHTS, CDR2 YDEGEE. This CDR3 comprises 15 residues. V was pared by 4 bases and J by 7 bases, with 17 bases between. CDR3 amino acids: CASSRLRGLGEKLFF. The DNA for the CDR3 is TGTGCCAGCAGCCGTCTCAGGGGATTAGGTGAAAAACTGTTTTTT.

The chain joins TRBV4-2 to TRBJ1-1; D possibly corresponds to TRBD1 (5 bases). Looked up from germline, CDR1 is LGHNA and CDR2 is YNFKEQ. Between the trimmed V and J ends, which lost 8 bases and 1 base, there was a span of 11 bases. This CDR3 is built from 13 residues. CDR3 coding DNA: TGTGCCAGCGGCTTTGACAGGAACACTGAAGCTTTCTTT. It specifies CASGFDRNTEAFF.